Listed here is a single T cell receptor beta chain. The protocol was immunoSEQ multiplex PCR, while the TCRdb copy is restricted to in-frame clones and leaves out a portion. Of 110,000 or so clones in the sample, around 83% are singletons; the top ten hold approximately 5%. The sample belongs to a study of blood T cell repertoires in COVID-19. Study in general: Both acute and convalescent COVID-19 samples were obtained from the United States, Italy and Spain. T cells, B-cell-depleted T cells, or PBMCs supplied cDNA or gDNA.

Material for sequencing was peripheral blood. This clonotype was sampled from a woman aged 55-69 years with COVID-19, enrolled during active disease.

The CDR3 DNA reads TGTGCCAGCAGCTTAATGAGGGAGGCGGGTGGCTACACCTTC. It specifies CASSLMREAGGYTF. The V and J genes are TRBV7-2 and TRBJ1-2, with D hard to call. Germline CDR1 is SGHTA and CDR2 is FQGNSA. Trimming removed 2 bases at V and 7 bases at J, with 14 bases between. This CDR3 has 14 residues.